This TCR beta chain was identified during a study of T cells in tuberculosis. Study in general: The T cells targeted glucose monomycolate, a mycobacterial lipid, via CD1B. This South African cohort compared adolescents with or without latent tuberculosis against adults with active tuberculosis. Overall study findings and caveats: Smaller alpha distances in active tuberculosis partly reflected shorter CDR3-alpha lengths.

TCRdb's copy holds only in-frame clones and misses some; the assay was immunoSEQ multiplex PCR. The repertoire consists of roughly 30,000 clones, with roughly 92% occurring once and the leading ten covering 2% to 2.5%. On this clone: Its specificity is unknown.

The V gene end was trimmed by 7 bases and the J gene end by 2 bases; junction bases not matched to a gene: 5. The CDR3 sequence is 14 residues long. Germline V lookup: CDR1 SGHAT, CDR2 FQNNGV. Sequencing was carried out using PBMCs. The chain uses TRBV11-2 and TRBJ2-3, with 8 nucleotides matching TRBD1. The receptor's source is a donor aged 5-35 years with latent tuberculosis or without tuberculosis infection. CDR3 residues: CASTTGGHTDTQYF. In DNA, the CDR3 is TGTGCCAGCACTACAGGGGGGCACACAGATACGCAGTATTTT.